The TCR beta chain described here comes from a study of identical twins. Germline V gene sequence: CDR1 SGHRS, CDR2 YFSETQ. The V and J ends lost 2 bases and 1 base respectively, with 10 bases between them. This CDR3 contains 16 residues. This clonotype came up many times. Its cognate antigen is unknown. All donors were healthy Caucasians. TCRdb re-called the 5' RACE reads with MiXCR, one entry per CDR3 protein. The sample yields roughly 250,000 distinct CDR3 sequences, 5.5% to 7% seen once. Study observations and caveats: Part of the zero-insertion signal could reflect confounding by invariant MAIT and iNKT cells. Fewer insertions were carried by abundant cord blood beta clonotypes, but none was seen in memory repertoires.

This sample also appeared in a second study, on yellow fever vaccine responses in identical twins.

The receptor was derived from a woman younger than 30 in good health. The V gene is TRBV5-1, the J gene TRBJ2-6, with D maybe TRBD1 (6 bases). The sample consisted of memory (CD45RO+) T cells sorted from blood. This chain's CDR3 is CASSLQTGSGANVLTF. In DNA, the CDR3 is TGCGCCAGCAGCTTACAAACAGGGTCTGGGGCCAACGTCCTGACTTTC.